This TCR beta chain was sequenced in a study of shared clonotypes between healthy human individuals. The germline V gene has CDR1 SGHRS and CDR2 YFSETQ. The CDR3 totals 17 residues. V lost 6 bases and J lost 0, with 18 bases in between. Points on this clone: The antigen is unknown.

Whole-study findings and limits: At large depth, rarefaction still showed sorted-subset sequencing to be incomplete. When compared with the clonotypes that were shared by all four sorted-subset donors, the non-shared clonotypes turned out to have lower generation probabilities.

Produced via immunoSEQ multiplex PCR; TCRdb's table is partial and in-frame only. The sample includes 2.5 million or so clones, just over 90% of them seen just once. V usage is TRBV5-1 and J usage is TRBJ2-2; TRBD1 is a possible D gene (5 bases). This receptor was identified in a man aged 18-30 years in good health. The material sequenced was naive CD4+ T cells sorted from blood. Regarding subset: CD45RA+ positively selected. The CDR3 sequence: CASNLAGHQPNTGELFF. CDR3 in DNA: TGCGCCAGCAACTTAGCCGGACACCAACCGAACACCGGGGAGCTGTTTTTT.